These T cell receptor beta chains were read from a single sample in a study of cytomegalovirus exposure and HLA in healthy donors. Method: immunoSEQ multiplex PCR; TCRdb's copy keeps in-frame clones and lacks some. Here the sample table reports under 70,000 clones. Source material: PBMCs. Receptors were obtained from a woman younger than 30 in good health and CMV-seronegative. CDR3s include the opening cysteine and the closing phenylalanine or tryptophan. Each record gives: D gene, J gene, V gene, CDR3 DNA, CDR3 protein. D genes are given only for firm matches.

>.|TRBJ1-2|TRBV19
TGTGCCAGTAAAGTGTGGGGCCCTAACTATGGCTACACCTTC
CASKVWGPNYGYTF
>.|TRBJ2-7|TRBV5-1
TGCGCCAGCAGCTTGGGGGGGCACGAGCAGTACTTC
CASSLGGHEQYF
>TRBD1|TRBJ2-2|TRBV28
TGTGCCAGCAGTCTCCGGGACAGGGACACCGGGGAGCTGTTTTTT
CASSLRDRDTGELFF
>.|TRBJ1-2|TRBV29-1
TGCAGCGCCGCGTTCAGGGAGGTAGGGGGCTACACCTTC
CSAAFREVGGYTF
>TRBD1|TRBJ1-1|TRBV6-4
TGTGCCAGCAGTGCAGGACAGGGAAGTAGAGCTTTCTTT
CASSAGQGSRAFF
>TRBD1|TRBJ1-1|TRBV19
TGTGCCAGTAGTAACGACAGGGCCGGCTCTGAAGCTTTCTTT
CASSNDRAGSEAFF
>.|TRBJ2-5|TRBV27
TGTGCCAGCACCCTCGATCCGGACTGGAAAGAGACCCAGTACTTC
CASTLDPDWKETQYF
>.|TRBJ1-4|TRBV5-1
TGCGCCAGCAGCTTGGCCGAGGGAGTTAATGAAAAACTGTTTTTT
CASSLAEGVNEKLFF
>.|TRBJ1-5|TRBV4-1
TGCGCCAGCAGCCAAGTGCGGTCTCATCCCCAGCATTTT
CASSQVRSHPQHF
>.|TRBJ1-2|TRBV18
TGTGCCAGCTCACCGCGGATCCTAGGGGGACGGGGCTACACCTTC
CASSPRILGGRGYTF
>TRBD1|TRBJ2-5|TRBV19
TGTGCCAGTAGCGACAGGGGCCAAGAGACCCAGTACTTC
CASSDRGQETQYF
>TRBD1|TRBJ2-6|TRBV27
TGTGCCAGCAGTTTACAGGGGGCAACTGGGGCCAACGTCCTGACTTTC
CASSLQGATGANVLTF
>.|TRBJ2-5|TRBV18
TGTGCCAGCTCATCGGGACAACAAGAGACCCAGTACTTC
CASSSGQQETQYF
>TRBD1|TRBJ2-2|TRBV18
TGTGCCAGCTCACCCGGGACAGGGCCCACCGGGGAGCTGTTTTTT
CASSPGTGPTGELFF
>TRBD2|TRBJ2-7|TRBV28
TGTGCCAGCAGTTTCGGGGGGACTAGCGGGCTTCCCGGTGACGAGCAGTACTTC
CASSFGGTSGLPGDEQYF
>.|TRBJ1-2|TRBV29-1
TGCAGCGTTGCTCCCGGGAGCGCCGGCGGCTATGGCTACACCTTC
CSVAPGSAGGYGYTF
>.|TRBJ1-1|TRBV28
TGTGCCAGCAGTTTTCTCCGGGGTAGGAACACTGAAGCTTTCTTT
CASSFLRGRNTEAFF
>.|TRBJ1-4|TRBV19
TGTGCCAGTAGTATTAGCAGGGGAAATGAAAAACTGTTTTTT
CASSISRGNEKLFF
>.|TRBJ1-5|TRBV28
TGTGCCAGCAGGACAGGCAATCAGCCCCAGCATTTT
CASRTGNQPQHF
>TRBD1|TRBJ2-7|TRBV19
TGTGCCAGTAGCCCACGGACAGGGGGCGCCTACGAGCAGTACTTC
CASSPRTGGAYEQYF
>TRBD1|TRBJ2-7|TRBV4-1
TGCGCCAGCAGCCTTTTCACAGGGGGCGCTCCAACCCGCGAGCAGTACTTC
CASSLFTGGAPTREQYF
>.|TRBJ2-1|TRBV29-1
TGCAGCGTTGATTCCACAGGGATTGTGGGCAATGAGCAGTTCTTC
CSVDSTGIVGNEQFF
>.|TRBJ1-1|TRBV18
TGTGCCAGCACCTCCCAGGGTCCCGGGAACACTGAAGCTTTCTTT
CASTSQGPGNTEAFF
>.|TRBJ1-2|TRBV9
TGTGCCAGCAGCGTCTCTGAGGGAGGGACGTACTATGGCTACACCTTC
CASSVSEGGTYYGYTF
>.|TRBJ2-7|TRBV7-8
TGTGCCAGCAGCGGCAGCAGGGCTAACTACGAGCAGTACTTC
CASSGSRANYEQYF
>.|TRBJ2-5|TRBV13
TGTGCCAGCAGCTTAGGTATGGAGACCCAGTACTTC
CASSLGMETQYF
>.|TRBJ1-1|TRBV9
TGTGCCAGCAGCGTTTACGACACCTCGAACACTGAAGCTTTCTTT
CASSVYDTSNTEAFF
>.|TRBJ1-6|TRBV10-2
TGCGCCATACGCTCGACAGAGTATTCACCCCTCCACTTT
CAIRSTEYSPLHF
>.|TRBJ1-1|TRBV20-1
TGCAGTGCTAGGCAGCGGGGTGAAGCTTTCTTT
CSARQRGEAFF
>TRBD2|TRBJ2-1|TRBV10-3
TGTGCCATCAGTGATCCAACTAGCGGGAGTTCCTACAATGAGCAGTTCTTC
CAISDPTSGSSYNEQFF
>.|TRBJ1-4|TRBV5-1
TGCGCCAGCAGCTCCGGGGTGCCAACTAATGAAAAACTGTTTTTT
CASSSGVPTNEKLFF
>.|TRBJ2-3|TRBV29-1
TGCAGCGTTGTGGCTAGCATGTCAGATACGCAGTATTTT
CSVVASMSDTQYF
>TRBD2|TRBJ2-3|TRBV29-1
TGCAGCGAAACCGGGACTAGCGGTAGCACAGATACGCAGTATTTT
CSETGTSGSTDTQYF
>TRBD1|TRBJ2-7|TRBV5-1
TGCGCCAGCAGCTCGGGACAGGGGTTTGGGTCCTACGAGCAGTACTTC
CASSSGQGFGSYEQYF
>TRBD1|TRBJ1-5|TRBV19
TGTGCCAGTAGTATAGCAAGGACAGGGGGTTCGTTATGGCAGCCCCAGCATTTT
CASSIARTGGSLWQPQHF
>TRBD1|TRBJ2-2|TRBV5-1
TGCGCCAGCAGTGGGACAGGGAACACCGGGGAGCTGTTTTTT
CASSGTGNTGELFF
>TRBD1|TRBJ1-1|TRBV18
TGTGCCAGCTCACCAGGACAGGGTGGGACTGAAGCTTTCTTT
CASSPGQGGTEAFF
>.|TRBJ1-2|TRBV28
TGTGCCAGCAGTTTAGGCTTGTGGCAGGGTCCCCCCAACAACTATGGCTACACCTTC
CASSLGLWQGPPNNYGYTF
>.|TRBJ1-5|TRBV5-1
TGCGCCAGCAGCTTGGGGGGGGGCAATCAGCCCCAGCATTTT
CASSLGGGNQPQHF
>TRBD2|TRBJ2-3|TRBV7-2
TGTGCCAGCACATACCACCGGACTAGCGGGGGGGCTATGGATACGCAGTATTTT
CASTYHRTSGGAMDTQYF
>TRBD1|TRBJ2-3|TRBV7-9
TGTGCCAGCAGCCCCAACAGGGGGCTAGGAGATACGCAGTATTTT
CASSPNRGLGDTQYF
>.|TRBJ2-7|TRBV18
TGTGCCAGCTCACCAACTTGGGGGCAGCTATACGAGCAGTACTTC
CASSPTWGQLYEQYF
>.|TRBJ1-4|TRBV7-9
TGTGCCAGCAGCTTAGGGGCCCCGGTTCAGGAAAAACTGTTTTTT
CASSLGAPVQEKLFF
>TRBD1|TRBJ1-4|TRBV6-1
TGTGCCAGCAGGGGACAGGGTCGGGGGGAAAAACTGTTTTTT
CASRGQGRGEKLFF
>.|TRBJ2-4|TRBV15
TGTGCCACCACTGGGACACCGAGAGACATTCAGTACTTC
CATTGTPRDIQYF
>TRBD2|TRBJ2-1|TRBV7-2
TGTGCCAGCAGCCCAAGCAGAGGGACTAGCGGACACAATGAGCAGTTCTTC
CASSPSRGTSGHNEQFF
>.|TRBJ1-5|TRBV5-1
TGCGCCAGCAGCTTGTTGCCAGGAATATATCAGCCCCAGCATTTT
CASSLLPGIYQPQHF
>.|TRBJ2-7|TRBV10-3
TGTGCCATCGCCCCGGGGGTGACAGCCCACACCTACGAGCAGTACTTC
CAIAPGVTAHTYEQYF
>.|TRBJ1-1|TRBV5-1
TGCGCCAGCAGCTTGGGTAGCGGGCGGGGAACTGAAGCTTTCTTT
CASSLGSGRGTEAFF
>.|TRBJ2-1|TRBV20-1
TGCAGTGCCAGCTCCTACAATGAGCAGTTCTTC
CSASSYNEQFF
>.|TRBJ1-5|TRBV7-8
TGTGCCAGCAGCTTAGCGCGCAGGATCAATCAGCCCCAGCATTTT
CASSLARRINQPQHF
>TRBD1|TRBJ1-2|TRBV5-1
TGCGCCAGCAGCTTGGCCCGGACAGGGGTCGATGGCTACACCTTC
CASSLARTGVDGYTF
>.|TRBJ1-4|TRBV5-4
TGTGCCAGCAACTCGGGGGGCACGACTAATGAAAAACTGTTTTTT
CASNSGGTTNEKLFF
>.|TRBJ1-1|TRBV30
TGTGCCTGGAGTACGGGGGGAGGCGCTGAAGCTTTCTTT
CAWSTGGGAEAFF
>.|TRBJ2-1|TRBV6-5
TGTGCCAGCAGTTGGTACAGGGATAATGAGCAGTTCTTC
CASSWYRDNEQFF
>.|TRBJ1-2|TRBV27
TGTGCCAGCAGTTTTGCCGGGGACTATGGCTACACCTTC
CASSFAGDYGYTF
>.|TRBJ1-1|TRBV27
TGTGCCACCCGGCCGGAGAGTTGGAACACTGAAGCTTTCTTT
CATRPESWNTEAFF
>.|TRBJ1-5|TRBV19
TGTGCCACCAGCGAGGTTAACAGCAATCAGCCCCAGCATTTT
CATSEVNSNQPQHF
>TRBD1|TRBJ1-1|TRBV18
TGTGCCAGCTCACCGAGGGACAGTGAAGCTTTCTTT
CASSPRDSEAFF